This is a list of T cell receptor beta chains from one sample in a study of blood T cell repertoires in COVID-19. Here immunoSEQ multiplex PCR was the method, and the copy in TCRdb shows in-frame clones only, minus some. This table has 150,000 to 200,000 clones, more than 70% appearing once. The sequenced sample consisted of PBMCs or T cells enriched from blood (not recorded which). The source is a man in his forties who had recovered from COVID-19. CDR3s include the opening cysteine and the closing phenylalanine or tryptophan. A D gene is named only where the DNA matches it firmly. Size is stated for part of the rows, as once, few or many counts, or as a class when the clone is expanded.

d_gene,abundance,v_gene,j_gene,CDR3nt,CDR3aa
.,few,TRBV6-1,TRBJ2-7,TGTGCCAGCAGTGAATCTCGGTACCCTGACAGCTACGAGCAGTACTTC,CASSESRYPDSYEQYF
TRBD2,.,TRBV24-1,TRBJ2-1,TGTGCCACCACTGTTACGGGACTACCCTCGGGAAATGAGCAGTTCTTC,CATTVTGLPSGNEQFF
TRBD2,.,TRBV6-5,TRBJ2-3,TGTGCCAGCCGCCCTAGCGGCCCCGTGGATACGCAGTATTTT,CASRPSGPVDTQYF
.,.,TRBV30,TRBJ1-2,TGTGCCTGGAGCGCCCCCATGACGGGGGGCTACACCTTC,CAWSAPMTGGYTF
.,.,TRBV7-3,TRBJ1-6,TGTGCCAGCAGTCCCCAGGGTGGAAATTCACCCCTCCACTTT,CASSPQGGNSPLHF
TRBD1,.,TRBV7-3,TRBJ2-1,TGTGCCAGCAGCGCGGACAGGGATTCTTTGGCGGGCCAGTTCTTC,CASSADRDSLAGQFF
TRBD1,.,TRBV5-1,TRBJ2-7,TGCGCCAGCAGCTCCGGACAGGGGGCGGCATACGAGCAGTACTTC,CASSSGQGAAYEQYF
.,.,TRBV5-1,TRBJ2-7,TGCGCCAGCAGCCAATACGAGCAGTACTTC,CASSQYEQYF
.,.,TRBV3-1/TRBV3-2,TRBJ1-6,TGTGCCAGCAGCCAAGGGTCCAGGAACTTTAATTCACCCCTCCACTTT,CASSQGSRNFNSPLHF
.,.,TRBV7-9,TRBJ1-1,TGTGCCAGCAGCGTCCTCCGACAAGACACTGAAGCTTTCTTT,CASSVLRQDTEAFF
TRBD1,.,TRBV5-4,TRBJ1-1,TGTGCCAGCAGCTCACCGACAGGGAATACTGAAGCTTTCTTT,CASSSPTGNTEAFF
.,few,TRBV10-2,TRBJ1-2,TGCGCCAGCAGTGAGTCGGGCGTTAACTATGGCTACACCTTC,CASSESGVNYGYTF
TRBD1,.,TRBV18,TRBJ1-2,TGTGCCAGCTCCGGGACAGTTCCGATCCGAGAGCGAGGCAGCTATAACTATGGCTACACCTTC,CASSGTVPIRERGSYNYGYTF
.,.,TRBV5-8,TRBJ2-5,TGTGCCAGCAGCCGACAGAGACAAGAGACCCAGTACTTC,CASSRQRQETQYF
TRBD1,.,TRBV6-6,TRBJ1-1,TGTGCCAGCAGTTACCGGCAGGGGGCTGGTAACACTGAAGCTTTCTTT,CASSYRQGAGNTEAFF
TRBD2,.,TRBV11-2,TRBJ2-1,TGTGCCAGCAGCCTCAGCGGGGGGCCGAGGAATGAGCAGTTCTTC,CASSLSGGPRNEQFF
.,.,TRBV27,TRBJ1-1,TGTGCCAGCAGCCCGCTGACAGAGTTCACTGAAGCTTTCTTT,CASSPLTEFTEAFF
.,.,TRBV7-3,TRBJ1-6,TGTGCCAGCAGCCTAGGATCGGGTATGAATTCACCCCTCCACTTT,CASSLGSGMNSPLHF
TRBD2,.,TRBV6-5,TRBJ2-5,TGTGCCAGCAGTTACCCTGCTAGCGGGGGGGAGACCCAGTACTTC,CASSYPASGGETQYF
TRBD2,.,TRBV7-2,TRBJ2-4,TGTGCCAGCAGCCCCGGACCTAGCGGGAGCATTCAGTACTTC,CASSPGPSGSIQYF
TRBD1,.,TRBV15,TRBJ2-2,TGTGCCACCAGCAGAGGGACAGGGGCTACTACCGGGGAGCTGTTTTTT,CATSRGTGATTGELFF
TRBD1,.,TRBV4-1,TRBJ1-4,TGCGCCAGCAGCCAAGATAGGGGACAGGCCGATGAAAAACTGTTTTTT,CASSQDRGQADEKLFF
.,.,TRBV24-1,TRBJ1-1,TGTGCCACCAGAGGGGGAGCGGTGGGACGGGGAGAAAACACTGAAGCTTTCTTT,CATRGGAVGRGENTEAFF
TRBD1,.,TRBV7-9,TRBJ2-3,TGTGCCAGCAGCTTGGACAGGGGTCGTGATACGCAGTATTTT,CASSLDRGRDTQYF
.,.,TRBV3-1/TRBV3-2,TRBJ1-2,TGTGCCAGCAGCCAAAGGGGAACTAACTATGGCTACACCTTC,CASSQRGTNYGYTF
.,few,TRBV11-2,TRBJ1-2,TGTGCCAGCAGCTTCTCGGACACAGGTGGCTACACCTTC,CASSFSDTGGYTF
TRBD1,.,TRBV10-3,TRBJ1-3,TGTGCCATCAGCCCGACAGGGACAGGAAACACCATATATTTT,CAISPTGTGNTIYF